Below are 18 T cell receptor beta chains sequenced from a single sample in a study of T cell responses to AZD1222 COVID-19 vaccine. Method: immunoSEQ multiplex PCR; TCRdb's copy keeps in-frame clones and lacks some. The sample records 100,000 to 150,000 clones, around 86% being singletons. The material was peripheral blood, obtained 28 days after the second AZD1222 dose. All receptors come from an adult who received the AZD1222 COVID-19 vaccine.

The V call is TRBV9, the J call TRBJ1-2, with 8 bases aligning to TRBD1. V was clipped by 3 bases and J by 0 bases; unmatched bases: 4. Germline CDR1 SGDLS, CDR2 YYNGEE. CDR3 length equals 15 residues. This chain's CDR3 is CASSARTGTNYGYTF. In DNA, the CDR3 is TGTGCCAGCAGCGCCCGGACAGGGACTAACTATGGCTACACCTTC.

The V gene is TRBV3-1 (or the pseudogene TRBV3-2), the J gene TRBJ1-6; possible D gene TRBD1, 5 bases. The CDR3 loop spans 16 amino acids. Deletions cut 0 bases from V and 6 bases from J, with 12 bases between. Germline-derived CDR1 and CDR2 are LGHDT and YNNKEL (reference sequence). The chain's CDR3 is CASSQEATGPNSPLHF. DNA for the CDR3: TGTGCCAGCAGCCAAGAGGCAACAGGACCTAATTCACCCCTCCACTTT.

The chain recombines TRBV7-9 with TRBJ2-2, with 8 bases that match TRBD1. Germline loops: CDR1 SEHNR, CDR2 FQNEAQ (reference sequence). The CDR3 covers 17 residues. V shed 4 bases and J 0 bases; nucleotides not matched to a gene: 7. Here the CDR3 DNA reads TGTGCCAGCAGCTCTCCCCCAGGGGGCGCGAACACCGGGGAGCTGTTTTTT. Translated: CASSSPPGGANTGELFF.

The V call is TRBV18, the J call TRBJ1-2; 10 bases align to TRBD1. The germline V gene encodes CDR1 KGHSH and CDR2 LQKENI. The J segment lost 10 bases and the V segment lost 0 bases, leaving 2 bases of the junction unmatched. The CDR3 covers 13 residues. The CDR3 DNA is TGTGCCAGCTCACCACCGGACAGGGGGGACTACACCTTC. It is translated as CASSPPDRGDYTF.

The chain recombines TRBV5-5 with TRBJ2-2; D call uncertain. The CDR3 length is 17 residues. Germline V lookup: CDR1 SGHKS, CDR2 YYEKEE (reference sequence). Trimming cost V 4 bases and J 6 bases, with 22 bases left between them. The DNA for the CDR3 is TGTGCCAGCAGCCCAGTGGTACTACCAGACTTAGCCGGGGAGCTGTTTTTT. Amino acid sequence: CASSPVVLPDLAGELFF. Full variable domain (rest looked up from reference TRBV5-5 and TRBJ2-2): DAGVTQSPTHLIKTRGQQVTLRCSPISGHKSVSWYQQVLGQGPQFIFQYYEKEERGRGNFPDRFSARQFPNYSSELNVNALLLGDSALYLCASSPVVLPDLAGELFFGEGSRLTVL.

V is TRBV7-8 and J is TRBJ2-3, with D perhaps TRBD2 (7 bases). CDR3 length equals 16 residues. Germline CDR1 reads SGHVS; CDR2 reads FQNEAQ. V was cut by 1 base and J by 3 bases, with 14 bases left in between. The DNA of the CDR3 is TGTGCCAGCAGCTTAGAGGGGGGCGGGGGAACAGATACGCAGTATTTT. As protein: CASSLEGGGGTDTQYF.

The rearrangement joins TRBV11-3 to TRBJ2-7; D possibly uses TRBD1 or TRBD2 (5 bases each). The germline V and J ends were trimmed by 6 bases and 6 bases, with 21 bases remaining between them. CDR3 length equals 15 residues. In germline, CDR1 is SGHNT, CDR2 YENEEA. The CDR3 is CASSPRASREVEQYF. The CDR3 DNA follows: TGTGCCAGCAGTCCCCGGGCTAGCAGGGAAGTCGAGCAGTACTTC.

The CDR3 nucleotides are TGCGCCAGCAGCCAAGATTATGCAGATACGCAGTATTTT. Its translation is CASSQDYADTQYF. The chain joins TRBV4-3 to TRBJ2-3; D gene unclear. The germline CDR1 and CDR2 sequences are LGHNA and YSLEER. The length of the CDR3 is 13 residues. V dropped 0 bases and J dropped 4 bases, with 5 bases sitting between them.

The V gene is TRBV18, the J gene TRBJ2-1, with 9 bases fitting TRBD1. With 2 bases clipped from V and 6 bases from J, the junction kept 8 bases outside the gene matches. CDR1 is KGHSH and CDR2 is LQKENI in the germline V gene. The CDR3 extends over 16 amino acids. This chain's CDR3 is CASSPGTGLIGNEQFF. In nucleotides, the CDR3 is TGTGCCAGCTCACCAGGGACAGGGTTGATAGGCAATGAGCAGTTCTTC.

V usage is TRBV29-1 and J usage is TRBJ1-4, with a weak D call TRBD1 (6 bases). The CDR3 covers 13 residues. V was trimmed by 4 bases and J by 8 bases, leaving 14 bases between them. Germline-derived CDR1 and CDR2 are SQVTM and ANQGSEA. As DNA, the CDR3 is TGCAGCGTTGGTTTTGGGGGGCAAGAAAAACTGTTTTTT. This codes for CSVGFGGQEKLFF.

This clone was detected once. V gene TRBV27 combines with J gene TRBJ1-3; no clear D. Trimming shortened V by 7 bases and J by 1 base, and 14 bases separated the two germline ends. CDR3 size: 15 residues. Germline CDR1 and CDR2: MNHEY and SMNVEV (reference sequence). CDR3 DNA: TGTGCCAGCATGTTCCGGCGAGGTTCTGGAAACACCATATATTTT. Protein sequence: CASMFRRGSGNTIYF.

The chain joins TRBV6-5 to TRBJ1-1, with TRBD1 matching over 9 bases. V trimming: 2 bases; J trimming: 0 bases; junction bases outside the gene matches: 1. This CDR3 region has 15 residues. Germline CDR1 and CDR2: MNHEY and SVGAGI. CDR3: CASSYTGGMNTEAFF. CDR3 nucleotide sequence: TGTGCCAGCAGTTACACAGGGGGCATGAACACTGAAGCTTTCTTT.

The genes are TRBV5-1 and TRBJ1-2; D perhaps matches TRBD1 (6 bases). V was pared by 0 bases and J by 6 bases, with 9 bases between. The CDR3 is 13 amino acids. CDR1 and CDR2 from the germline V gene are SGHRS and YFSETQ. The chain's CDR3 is CASSLGGADGYTF. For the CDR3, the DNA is TGCGCCAGCAGCTTGGGGGGGGCCGATGGCTACACCTTC.

The CDR3 loop reads CALLQGNTEAFF. The CDR3 bases are TGTGCCTTGCTACAGGGAAACACTGAAGCTTTCTTT. The genes are TRBV30 and TRBJ1-1; tentatively, D is TRBD1 (6 bases). CDR1 GTSNPN and CDR2 SVGIG come from the germline V gene (reference sequence). The ends were cut back, 7 bases at V and 2 bases at J, with 11 bases in the middle. The CDR3 contains 12 residues.

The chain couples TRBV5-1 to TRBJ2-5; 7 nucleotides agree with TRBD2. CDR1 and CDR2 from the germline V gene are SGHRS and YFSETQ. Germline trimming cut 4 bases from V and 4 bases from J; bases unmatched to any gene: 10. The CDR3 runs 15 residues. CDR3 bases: TGCGCCAGCAGCCCATTAGGTTTAGCGGGAGAGACCCAGTACTTC. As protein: CASSPLGLAGETQYF.

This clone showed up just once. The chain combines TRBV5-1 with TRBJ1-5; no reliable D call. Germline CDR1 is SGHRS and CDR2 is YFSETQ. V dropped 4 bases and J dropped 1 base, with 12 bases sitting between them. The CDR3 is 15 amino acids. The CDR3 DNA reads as TGCGCCAGCAGCCCAAGACGAAGGAGCAATCAGCCCCAGCATTTT. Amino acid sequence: CASSPRRRSNQPQHF.

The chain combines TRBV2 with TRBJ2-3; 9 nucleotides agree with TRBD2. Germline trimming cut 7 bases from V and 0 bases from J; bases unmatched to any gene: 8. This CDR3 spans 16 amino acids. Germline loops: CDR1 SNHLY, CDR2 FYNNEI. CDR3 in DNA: TGTGCCAGCAAAGCGGGGGGACTCACTAGCACAGATACGCAGTATTTT. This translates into CASKAGGLTSTDTQYF.

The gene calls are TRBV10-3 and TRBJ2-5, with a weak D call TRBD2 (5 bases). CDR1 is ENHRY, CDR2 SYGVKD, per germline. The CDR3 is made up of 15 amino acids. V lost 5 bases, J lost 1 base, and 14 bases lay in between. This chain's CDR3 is CAISTKPGFQETQYF. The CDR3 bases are TGTGCCATCAGTACAAAACCGGGGTTCCAAGAGACCCAGTACTTC.